These 15 T cell receptor beta chains share one sample of origin, sequenced in a study of blood T cell repertoires in COVID-19. TCRdb's copy holds only in-frame clones and misses some; the assay was immunoSEQ multiplex PCR. Among roughly 64,000 clones, approximately 84% were seen once, and the ten largest hold roughly 3.2%. The source material was peripheral blood. Source of these receptors: a middle-aged man with active COVID-19.

The genes are TRBV5-1 and TRBJ2-5; 10 bases fit TRBD1. Per germline, CDR1 SGHRS and CDR2 YFSETQ. V gave up 3 bases and J gave up 6 bases; unmatched junction bases: 5. The CDR3 totals 14 residues. CDR3 in DNA: TGCGCCAGCAGCTGGCCGGACAGGGGGAAGACCCAGTACTTC. As protein: CASSWPDRGKTQYF.

This clone turned up a few times. This chain joins TRBV4-1 and TRBJ2-3; TRBD2 aligns across 13 bases. This CDR3 spans 18 amino acids. Germline CDR1 and CDR2: MGHRA and YSYEKL. Losses at the gene ends were 3 bases for V and 0 bases for J; bases not matched to a gene: 6. CDR3 nucleotides: TGCGCCAGCAGCCAGGGCCGACTAGCGGGGGGTAGCACAGATACGCAGTATTTT. Its protein product is CASSQGRLAGGSTDTQYF.

V and J are TRBV18 and TRBJ2-2; 8 nucleotides match TRBD1. Unmatched junction bases numbered 6, after V lost 2 bases and J lost 4 bases. The CDR3 extends over 16 amino acids. Germline V gene sequence: CDR1 KGHSH, CDR2 LQKENI. The CDR3 nucleotides read TGTGCCAGCTCACCAATCGCGACAGGGGCCACCGGGGAGCTGTTTTTT. Protein product: CASSPIATGATGELFF.

The chain recombines TRBV5-1 with TRBJ2-7; 7 bases align to TRBD1. The germline CDR1 and CDR2 sequences are SGHRS and YFSETQ. J lost 6 bases, V lost 6 bases, and 9 bases had no gene match. The length of the CDR3 is 13 residues. CDR3 nucleotide sequence: TGCGCCAGCAACCTGACAGGGAATAGCGAGCAGTACTTC. Amino acids: CASNLTGNSEQYF.

The chain couples TRBV7-9 to TRBJ2-7; 10 bases agree with TRBD2. The germline V gene has CDR1 SEHNR and CDR2 FQNEAQ (reference sequence). Trimming took 0 bases from V and 5 from J; bases not matched to a gene: 16. The length of the CDR3 is 19 residues. CDR3 residues: CASSLAPERTSGRKNEQYF. The CDR3 coding sequence is TGTGCCAGCAGCTTAGCTCCAGAGAGGACTAGCGGCAGGAAGAACGAGCAGTACTTC.

This clone was detected once. This chain uses TRBV4-2 with TRBJ1-5; weak D call: TRBD1 (6 bases). This CDR3 is 16 amino acids long. Germline V gene sequence: CDR1 LGHNA, CDR2 YNFKEQ. Trimming left V 3 bases short and J 4 bases short, with 16 bases between. The CDR3 sequence is CASSHIEGGGNQPQHF. In DNA form, the CDR3 reads TGTGCCAGCAGCCACATAGAGGGGGGAGGGAATCAGCCCCAGCATTTT.

V gene TRBV6-5 combines with J gene TRBJ1-2, with D uncertain. CDR1 and CDR2 (germline): MNHEY, SVGAGI. The CDR3 consists of 14 residues. V lost 8 bases and J 4 bases, leaving 17 bases between the germline ends. The CDR3 sequence is CASRTGASLYGYTF. The CDR3 bases are TGTGCCAGCCGGACGGGAGCCAGCCTCTATGGCTACACCTTC.

The chain employs TRBV5-5 and TRBJ1-5; D is uncertain. There are 14 residues in the CDR3. Germline V gene data show CDR1 as SGHKS and CDR2 as YYEKEE (reference sequence). Trimming left V 0 bases short and J 2 bases short, with 6 bases between. The CDR3 spells CASSLDPGNQPQHF. In nucleotides, the CDR3 is TGTGCCAGCAGCTTGGATCCCGGCAATCAGCCCCAGCATTTT.

The V gene is TRBV7-9, the J gene TRBJ2-5; D unclear. The CDR3 totals 12 residues. Germline CDR1 SEHNR, CDR2 FQNEAQ (reference sequence). Trimming left V 5 bases short and J 1 base short, with 5 bases between. The CDR3 DNA sequence: TGTGCCAGCAGCCGGTCCCAAGAGACCCAGTACTTC. Its protein is CASSRSQETQYF.

V is TRBV5-4 and J is TRBJ2-2; weak D call: TRBD1 (5 bases). The CDR3 has 15 residues. The V end lost 6 bases, the J end lost 1 base, and 13 bases lay between the germline ends. CDR1 is SGHNT, CDR2 YYREEE, per germline (reference sequence). In DNA, the CDR3 is TGTGCCAGCAACTTAGGGCAGGGGAACACCGGGGAGCTGTTTTTT. Translated, it gives CASNLGQGNTGELFF.

The V and J genes are TRBV5-4 and TRBJ2-7; TRBD1 might be the D (6 bases). The V end was cut by 6 bases, the J end by 5 bases, with 18 bases between. CDR3 length: 14 residues. Germline CDR1 is SGHNT and CDR2 is YYREEE (reference sequence). DNA of the CDR3: TGTGCCAGCACGAGGGGCAGGGGAATGGACGAGCAGTACTTC. It specifies CASTRGRGMDEQYF. The full variable domain, in which reference TRBV5-4 and TRBJ2-7 provide the parts outside the CDR3, is ETGVTQSPTHLIKTRGQQVTLRCSSQSGHNTVSWYQQALGQGPQFIFQYYREEENGRGNFPPRFSGLQFPNYSSELNVNALELDDSALYLCASTRGRGMDEQYFGPGTRLTVT.

This chain links TRBV9 with TRBJ1-4; 10 bases map to TRBD1. V trimming: 4 bases; J trimming: 7 bases; junction bases outside the gene matches: 7. CDR3 length: 15 amino acids. The germline V gene has CDR1 SGDLS and CDR2 YYNGEE. Here the CDR3 DNA reads TGTGCCAGCAGCCCCCTGACAGGGGGCCTTGAAAAACTGTTTTTT. Residues: CASSPLTGGLEKLFF.

The chain carries TRBV4-1 and TRBJ2-7; D is perhaps TRBD1 (5 bases). The CDR3 contains 14 residues. CDR1 and CDR2 (germline): MGHRA, YSYEKL. The V gene lost 0 bases and the J gene lost 1 base, with 7 bases spanning the gap. The chain's CDR3 is CASSQDHRSYEQYF. Written as DNA, the CDR3 is TGCGCCAGCAGCCAAGATCACAGGTCCTACGAGCAGTACTTC.

This sequence joins TRBV25-1 and TRBJ2-5; TRBD2 matches at 12 bases. Germline CDR1 is MGHDK and CDR2 is SYGVNS. J gave up 5 bases and V 4 bases, and 8 bases lay outside the gene matches. CDR3 length: 16 residues. The CDR3 region has the DNA TGTGCCAGCAGTGGGCTAGCGGGAGGGCCGGTCGAGACCCAGTACTTC. Protein product: CASSGLAGGPVETQYF.

V gene TRBV5-4 combines with J gene TRBJ2-7; 8 bases are shared with TRBD2. This CDR3 region has 14 residues. Germline V lookup: CDR1 SGHNT, CDR2 YYREEE (reference sequence). V shed 2 bases, J shed 7 bases, and the junction held 8 bases outside the gene matches. The CDR3 nucleotides are TGTGCCAGCAGCTTACCGGGGGGGCTGAGTGAGCAGTACTTC. This encodes CASSLPGGLSEQYF. Full variable domain (outside the CDR3, taken from reference TRBV5-4 and TRBJ2-7): ETGVTQSPTHLIKTRGQQVTLRCSSQSGHNTVSWYQQALGQGPQFIFQYYREEENGRGNFPPRFSGLQFPNYSSELNVNALELDDSALYLCASSLPGGLSEQYFGPGTRLTVT.